The 25 T cell receptor beta chains in this list originate from one sample, sequenced in a study of somatic mutations in cytotoxic T cells in rheumatoid arthritis (dated by TCRdb to 2017 to 2019). The receptor library was made with the immunoSEQ multiplex PCR assay. TCRdb obtained this table from immuneACCESS and retained in-frame rearrangements with V and J assigned. These tables miss some clones; where compared with another copy, unresolved V genes account for less than half of the shortfall, and the remainder is unexplained. The sample contains over 8,000 clones, approximately 68% of them found a single time. The top ten clonotypes cover roughly two fifths of the sample. Sequencing input: CD8+ T cells sorted from blood. The source of these receptors is an adult with rheumatoid arthritis.

The chain carries TRBV6-4 and TRBJ2-1; 7 positions agree with TRBD2. Per germline, CDR1 MRHNA and CDR2 SNTAGT. The CDR3 runs to 15 residues. V gave up 3 bases and J gave up 6 bases; unmatched junction bases: 8. The CDR3 DNA follows: TGTGCCAGCAGTGAGGGGCGGGAGTCGACCAATGAGCAGTTCTTC. Translating it yields CASSEGRESTNEQFF.

J is TRBJ1-4 and V is TRBV4-1; 7 bases are a match to TRBD1. J gave up 8 bases and V 6 bases, and 9 bases lay outside the gene matches. The length of the CDR3 is 14 residues. The germline CDR1 and CDR2 sequences are MGHRA and YSYEKL. The CDR3: CASSPQGIREKLFF. CDR3 coding DNA: TGCGCCAGCAGTCCACAGGGGATTAGGGAAAAACTGTTTTTT.

This chain uses TRBV28 with TRBJ1-4; D uncertain. The CDR3 has 17 residues. CDR1 and CDR2 (germline): MDHEN, SYDVKM. The ends were cut back, 6 bases at V and 3 bases at J, with 20 bases in the middle. The CDR3 sequence: CASSSSWAPRSNEKLFF. DNA of the CDR3: TGTGCCAGCAGCTCCTCGTGGGCTCCGAGGTCTAATGAAAAACTGTTTTTT. The entire variable domain, with the rest obtained from reference TRBV28 and TRBJ1-4, is as follows: DVKVTQSSRYLVKRTGEKVFLECVQDMDHENMFWYRQDPGLGLRLIYFSYDVKMKEKGDIPEGYSVSREKKERFSLILESASTNQTSMYLCASSSSWAPRSNEKLFFGSGTQLSVL.

The J gene is TRBJ1-6, the V gene TRBV28; no clear D. This CDR3 has 16 residues. CDR1 is MDHEN, CDR2 SYDVKM, per germline. V was shortened by 7 bases and J by 0 bases, with 13 bases between the two germline ends. The CDR3, as DNA: TGTGCCAGCACTTGGGTTCCGCGCTCCTATAATTCACCCCTCCACTTT. Encoded protein: CASTWVPRSYNSPLHF.

There are a few counts of this clone. The CDR3 sequence: CASSHPHISGNSYEQYF. CDR3 bases: TGCGCCAGCAGCCATCCACACATTAGCGGGAACTCCTACGAGCAGTACTTC. The chain joins TRBV4-1 to TRBJ2-7, with 8 nucleotides matching TRBD2. Trimming took 3 bases from V and 0 from J; bases not matched to a gene: 10. Germline V gives CDR1 MGHRA, CDR2 YSYEKL. This CDR3 comprises 17 residues.

The CDR3 DNA follows: TGTGCCAGCAGCCCACGGACAGGCCAAGGAGGAAACACCATATATTTT. Translation: CASSPRTGQGGNTIYF. The chain combines TRBV9 with TRBJ1-3, with 7 bases aligning to TRBD1. From germline, CDR1 is SGDLS and CDR2 YYNGEE. The CDR3 extends over 16 amino acids. The junction had 11 bases not matched to a gene; V was cut back by 4 bases and J by 4 bases. Full variable domain (missing parts from reference TRBV9 and TRBJ1-3): DSGVTQTPKHLITATGQRVTLRCSPRSGDLSVYWYQQSLDQGLQFLIQYYNGEERAKGNILERFSAQQFPDLHSELNLSSLELGDSALYFCASSPRTGQGGNTIYFGEGSWLTVV.

The V and J genes are TRBV28 and TRBJ2-1; D perhaps matches TRBD2 (6 bases). The V end lost 3 bases, the J end lost 8 bases, and 14 bases lay between the germline ends. Germline-derived CDR1 and CDR2 are MDHEN and SYDVKM. The CDR3 contains 14 residues. Here the CDR3 reads CASSLEGIGDEQFF. Written as DNA, the CDR3 is TGTGCCAGCAGTTTGGAGGGGATTGGGGATGAGCAGTTCTTC.

This clone was counted a few times. The rearrangement uses TRBV7-9 and TRBJ2-1; 11 nucleotides agree with TRBD2. V shed 1 base, J shed 3 bases, and the junction held 2 bases outside the gene matches. This CDR3 region has 16 residues. Germline V gene lookup returns CDR1 SEHNR and CDR2 FQNEAQ (reference sequence). The CDR3 region is CASSLGTSGLYNEQFF. CDR3 DNA: TGTGCCAGCAGCTTAGGGACTAGCGGGCTCTACAATGAGCAGTTCTTC.

This chain connects TRBV28 to TRBJ1-5, with D perhaps matching TRBD1 (5 bases). This CDR3 has 16 amino acids. Germline V gene sequence: CDR1 MDHEN, CDR2 SYDVKM. Between the trimmed V and J ends, which lost 0 bases and 1 base, there was a span of 10 bases. The CDR3 spells CASSLWGGLSNQPQHF. CDR3 bases: TGTGCCAGCAGTTTATGGGGGGGTCTAAGCAATCAGCCCCAGCATTTT.

CDR3 region: CASSLGDSSYEQYF. In nucleotides, the CDR3 is TGTGCCAGCAGCTTGGGGGACAGCTCCTACGAGCAGTACTTC. This rearrangement joins TRBV11-1 to TRBJ2-7; 7 positions agree with TRBD1. CDR3 length: 14 amino acids. Germline loops: CDR1 SGHAT, CDR2 FQDESV (reference sequence). J lost 0 bases, V lost 3 bases, and 2 bases had no gene match.

This clone is labeled as medium-sized. The rearrangement joins TRBV9 to TRBJ2-1; TRBD2 matches 9 bases. Germline V gene sequence: CDR1 SGDLS, CDR2 YYNGEE. The ends lost 4 bases at V and 5 bases at J; junction bases unmatched: 10. The CDR3 is made up of 16 amino acids. The CDR3 sequence is CASSISGTSLDNEQFF. CDR3 DNA sequence: TGTGCCAGCAGCATCTCCGGGACTAGCCTGGACAATGAGCAGTTCTTC.

This clone appeared a few times. The gene calls are TRBV6-5 and TRBJ1-1, with D perhaps matching TRBD1 (6 bases). This CDR3 spans 15 amino acids. CDR1 is MNHEY, CDR2 SVGAGI, per germline. V was cut by 0 bases and J by 4 bases, with 12 bases left in between. The CDR3 sequence is CASSYSAGASTEAFF. The DNA for the CDR3 is TGTGCCAGCAGTTACTCGGCAGGGGCCTCCACTGAAGCTTTCTTT.

V is TRBV2 and J is TRBJ2-3; the match to TRBD1 covers 10 bases. V lost 3 bases and J lost 2; bases outside the gene matches: 5. Germline assignment: CDR1 SNHLY and CDR2 FYNNEI. The CDR3 is 16 residues long. CDR3 in amino acids: CASSDPGTGVTDTQYF. The DNA for the CDR3 is TGTGCCAGCAGTGACCCTGGGACAGGGGTCACAGATACGCAGTATTTT.

Only a few counts were recorded for this clone. V is TRBV2 and J is TRBJ2-7; D is undetermined. The CDR3 runs 12 residues. V was clipped by 7 bases and J by 0 bases, with 7 bases between them. CDR1 is SNHLY and CDR2 is FYNNEI in the germline V gene. Here the CDR3 reads CASNYGSYEQYF. CDR3 nucleotides: TGTGCCAGCAATTACGGCTCCTACGAGCAGTACTTC.

The rearrangement links TRBV28 to TRBJ1-1; no reliable D call. The ends were cut back, 1 base at V and 6 bases at J, with 9 bases in the middle. Per the germline V gene, CDR1 is MDHEN and CDR2 is SYDVKM. This CDR3 contains 13 residues. CDR3 sequence (DNA): TGTGCCAGCAGTTTATTTGGAGGGCCTGAAGCTTTCTTT. Amino acid sequence: CASSLFGGPEAFF.

This clone showed up just a few times. CDR3 residues: CASSTGLMNTEAFF. CDR3 DNA: TGTGCCAGCAGCACAGGGCTAATGAACACTGAAGCTTTCTTT. The genes are TRBV28 and TRBJ1-1, with D possibly matching TRBD1 (6 bases). V lost 6 bases and J lost 0, with 11 bases in between. Germline V gives CDR1 MDHEN, CDR2 SYDVKM. This CDR3 comprises 14 residues.

This clone was seen only once. The rearrangement joins TRBV11-2 to TRBJ2-5; D gene ambiguous. Trimming took 0 bases from V and 2 from J, leaving 1 base between them. There are 12 residues in the CDR3. CDR1 is SGHAT and CDR2 is FQNNGV in the germline V gene. The CDR3 coding sequence is TGTGCCAGCAGCTTAGATCAAGAGACCCAGTACTTC. Its translation is CASSLDQETQYF.

The rearrangement joins TRBV2 to TRBJ1-5, with 7 bases fitting TRBD1. Germline-derived CDR1 and CDR2 are SNHLY and FYNNEI. The junction had 4 bases not matched to a gene; V was cut back by 2 bases and J by 6 bases. The CDR3 is 14 residues long. DNA for the CDR3: TGTGCCAGCAGTGAAACAGGGGAGTCTCAGCCCCAGCATTTT. Residues: CASSETGESQPQHF.

This sequence joins TRBV4-1 and TRBJ1-5; the D gene is possibly TRBD1 (6 bases). This CDR3 has 16 amino acids. CDR1 is MGHRA, CDR2 YSYEKL, per germline. The V end lost 4 bases, the J end lost 0 bases, and 13 bases lay between the germline ends. CDR3 in DNA: TGCGCCAGCAGCCCCCAGGGGCCTACTAGCAATCAGCCCCAGCATTTT. Protein product: CASSPQGPTSNQPQHF.

CDR3 sequence (DNA): TGCGCCAGCAGCCAAGATAGTGGGACAGGGGTCAATGAGCAGTTCTTC. This translates into CASSQDSGTGVNEQFF. The V and J genes are TRBV4-1 and TRBJ2-1; 10 bases are shared with TRBD1. The trim removed 0 bases at V and 6 bases at J, leaving 5 bases unmatched. The CDR3 runs to 16 residues. Germline CDR1 and CDR2: MGHRA and YSYEKL.

The chain recombines TRBV19 with TRBJ2-7; no clear D. Trimming removed 1 base at V and 0 bases at J, with 10 bases between. Germline loops: CDR1 LNHDA, CDR2 SQIVND (reference sequence). This CDR3 has 15 amino acids. CDR3 region: CASSIAAVSSYEQYF. DNA of the CDR3: TGTGCCAGTAGTATAGCGGCGGTTAGCTCCTACGAGCAGTACTTC.

The chain combines TRBV11-1 with TRBJ1-1; tentative D call: TRBD1 (5 bases). The ends were cut back, 4 bases at V and 4 bases at J, with 10 bases in the middle. Germline CDR1 SGHAT, CDR2 FQDESV (reference sequence). The CDR3 has 13 amino acids. The CDR3 is CASSSTGITEAFF. The CDR3, as DNA: TGTGCCAGCAGCTCTACAGGCATCACTGAAGCTTTCTTT.

The chain links TRBV4-2 to TRBJ2-5, with D tentatively TRBD1 (5 bases). The CDR3 loop spans 19 amino acids. V dropped 3 bases and J dropped 5 bases, with 28 bases sitting between them. CDR1 and CDR2 (germline): LGHNA, YNFKEQ. CDR3 region: CASSQTLGTTDKLEETQYF. Here the CDR3 DNA reads TGTGCCAGCAGCCAGACCCTGGGCACAACGGACAAGTTGGAGGAGACCCAGTACTTC.

This clone showed up just once. The chain combines TRBV9 with TRBJ1-3; D remains ambiguous. V shed 3 bases and J shed 3 bases, with 10 bases lying between them. The CDR3 spans 14 residues. Germline CDR1 SGDLS, CDR2 YYNGEE. CDR3 nucleotides: TGTGCCAGCAGCGGGCCGGGCGATGGAAACACCATATATTTT. Its translation: CASSGPGDGNTIYF.

The rearrangement links TRBV27 to TRBJ2-7; 9 bases line up with TRBD1. This CDR3 region has 13 residues. The V gene end was trimmed by 9 bases and the J gene end by 3 bases; junction bases not matched to a gene: 6. CDR1 is MNHEY, CDR2 SMNVEV, per germline (reference sequence). The DNA for the CDR3 is TGTGCCAGTTGGGGACAGGGCTTCTACGAGCAGTACTTC. Its translation is CASWGQGFYEQYF.